What follows describes a single TCR beta chain. Source study methods: Amplified reference gene primers provided the basis for estimating nucleated cell counts. The protocol was immunoSEQ multiplex PCR, while the TCRdb copy is restricted to in-frame clones and leaves out a portion. The V and J calls and the clone size are those of that table, but D and trimming were determined from the DNA. The sample shows more than 110,000 clones, 84% of them seen only once. This sample stems from a study of blood T cell repertoires in COVID-19. As for the study in general: From the United States, Italy and Spain came samples of acute and convalescent COVID-19.

With 5 bases removed from V and 8 bases from J, the gap between germline ends came to 12 bases. Germline V gene data show CDR1 as SGHVS and CDR2 as FQNEAQ. The CDR3 has 12 amino acids. The specimen was peripheral blood. This sequence originates from a human donor in a cohort sampled during active COVID-19. This sequence joins TRBV7-8 and TRBJ1-1; D is possibly TRBD1 (5 bases). The CDR3 is CASSPVGQEAFF. The CDR3 DNA reads as TGTGCCAGCAGCCCAGTGGGGCAAGAAGCTTTCTTT.